These T cell receptor beta chains were read from a single sample in a study of blood T cell repertoires in COVID-19. Measured with immunoSEQ multiplex PCR; TCRdb has only the in-frame clones, and not every one. This table has 200,000 or so clones, roughly four fifths appearing once. Source material: peripheral blood. The receptors originated from a woman aged 25 to 39 who had recovered from COVID-19. Each CDR3 is given with its conserved first and last residue. D genes are given only for firm matches.

v_call	d_call	j_call	cdr3_aa	cdr3_nt
TRBV7-6	TRBD2	TRBJ2-3	CASSLAAAGGADTQYF	TGTGCCAGCAGCTTAGCGGCGGCGGGAGGGGCAGATACGCAGTATTTT
TRBV7-9	TRBD1	TRBJ1-2	CASSQTLTGSGGYTF	TGTGCCAGCAGCCAAACCTTGACAGGGTCAGGGGGCTACACCTTC
TRBV3-1/TRBV3-2	TRBD1	TRBJ1-2	CASSRGQGAVGLANYGYTF	TGTGCCAGCAGCCGCGGACAGGGGGCGGTCGGCCTAGCTAACTATGGCTACACCTTC
TRBV3-1/TRBV3-2	TRBD2	TRBJ2-1	CASSLKRERNEQFF	TGTGCCAGCAGCTTGAAGCGGGAGAGAAATGAGCAGTTCTTC
TRBV28	TRBD1	TRBJ1-4	CASSFQGAFWTNEKLFF	TGTGCCAGCAGTTTCCAGGGGGCGTTTTGGACTAATGAAAAACTGTTTTTT
TRBV11-2	.	TRBJ2-7	CASTLTGAYEQYF	TGTGCCAGCACCTTAACCGGTGCCTACGAGCAGTACTTC
TRBV9	TRBD2	TRBJ2-3	CASSTEGLLATDTQYF	TGTGCCAGCAGCACGGAGGGACTACTTGCCACAGATACGCAGTATTTT
TRBV5-1	.	TRBJ2-3	CASSSRLRTDTQYF	TGCGCCAGCAGCTCCCGACTGCGCACAGATACGCAGTATTTT
TRBV6-6	TRBD2	TRBJ2-2	CASSYSSGGSAGELFF	TGTGCCAGCAGTTACTCGTCCGGCGGGAGCGCCGGGGAGCTGTTTTTT
TRBV29-1	.	TRBJ1-1	CSVATGLNTEAFF	TGCAGCGTTGCTACAGGGTTGAACACTGAAGCTTTCTTT